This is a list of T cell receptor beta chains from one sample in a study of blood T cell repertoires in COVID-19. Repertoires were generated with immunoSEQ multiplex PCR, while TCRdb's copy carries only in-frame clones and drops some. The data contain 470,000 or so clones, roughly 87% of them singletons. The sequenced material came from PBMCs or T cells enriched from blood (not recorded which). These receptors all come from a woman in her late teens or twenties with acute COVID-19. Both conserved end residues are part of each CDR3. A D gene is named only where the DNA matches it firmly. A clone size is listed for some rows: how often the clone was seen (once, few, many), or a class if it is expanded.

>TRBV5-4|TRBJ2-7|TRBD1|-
TGTGCCAGCAGCTACAGGGGATCGGGCGAGCAGTACTTC
CASSYRGSGEQYF
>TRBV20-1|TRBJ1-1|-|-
TGCAGTGCTAGTTTCCCGGGGAACACTGAAGCTTTCTTT
CSASFPGNTEAFF
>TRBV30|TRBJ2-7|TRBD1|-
TGTGCCTTGAGGACAGGGGGCTTAAACGAGCAGTACTTC
CALRTGGLNEQYF
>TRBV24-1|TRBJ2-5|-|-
TGTGCCACCAGTGATCCGGGACACTCAGAGACCCAGTACTTC
CATSDPGHSETQYF
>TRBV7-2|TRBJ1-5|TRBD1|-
TGTGCCAGCAGCAGAGGACAGGGGGGGATTGCGACCCAGCATTTT
CASSRGQGGIATQHF
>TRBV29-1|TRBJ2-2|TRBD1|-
TGCAGCGTATATGGGACAGACAAAACCGGGGAGCTGTTTTTT
CSVYGTDKTGELFF
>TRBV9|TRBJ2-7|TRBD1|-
TGTGCCAGCAGCGTAGAAGGACAGGGCAACGAGCAGTACTTC
CASSVEGQGNEQYF
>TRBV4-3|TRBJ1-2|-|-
TGCGCCAGCAGCCAAGAGTCGACTCACTATGGCTACACCTTC
CASSQESTHYGYTF
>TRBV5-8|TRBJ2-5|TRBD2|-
TGTGCCAGCAGCTCTACCGGGACTAAAGAGACCCAGTACTTC
CASSSTGTKETQYF
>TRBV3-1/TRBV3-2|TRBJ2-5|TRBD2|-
TGTGCCAGCAGCCTTATGCCTAGCGGGGTCGAGACCCAGTACTTC
CASSLMPSGVETQYF
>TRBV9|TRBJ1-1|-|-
TGTGCCAGCAGCCCTCAACTAGGTAACACTGAAGCTTTCTTT
CASSPQLGNTEAFF
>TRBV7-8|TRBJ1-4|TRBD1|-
TGTGCCAGCAGCGGACGGACAGGGGGGAATGAAAAACTGTTTTTT
CASSGRTGGNEKLFF
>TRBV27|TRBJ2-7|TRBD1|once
TGTGCCAGCAGTTTGACAGGGGCTACCTACGAGCAGTACTTC
CASSLTGATYEQYF
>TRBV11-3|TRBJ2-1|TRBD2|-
TGTGCCAGCAGCCACGGGACTAGCGGGAGGGATGAGCAGTTCTTC
CASSHGTSGRDEQFF
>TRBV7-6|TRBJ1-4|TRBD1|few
TGTGCCAGCAGCCCTCAGGGGGGTTATGAAAAACTGTTTTTT
CASSPQGGYEKLFF